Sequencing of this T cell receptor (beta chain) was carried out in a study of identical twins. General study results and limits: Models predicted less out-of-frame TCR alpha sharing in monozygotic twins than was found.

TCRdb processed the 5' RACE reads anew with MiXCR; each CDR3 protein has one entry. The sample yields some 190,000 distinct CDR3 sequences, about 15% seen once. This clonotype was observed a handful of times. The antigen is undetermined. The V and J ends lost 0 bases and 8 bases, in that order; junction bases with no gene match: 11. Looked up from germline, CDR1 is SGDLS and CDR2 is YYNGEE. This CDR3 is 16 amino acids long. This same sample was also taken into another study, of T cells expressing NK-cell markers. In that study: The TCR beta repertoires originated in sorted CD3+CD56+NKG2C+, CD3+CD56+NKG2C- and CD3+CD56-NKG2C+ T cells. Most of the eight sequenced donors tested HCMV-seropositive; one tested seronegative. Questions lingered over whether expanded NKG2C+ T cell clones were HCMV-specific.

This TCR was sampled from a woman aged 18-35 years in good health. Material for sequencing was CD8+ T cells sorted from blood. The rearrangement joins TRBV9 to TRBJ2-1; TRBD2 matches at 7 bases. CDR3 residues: CASSVGGGGVYYEQFF. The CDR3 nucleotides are TGTGCCAGCAGCGTAGGTGGCGGGGGAGTATACTATGAGCAGTTCTTC.